The sequence of this T cell receptor beta chain was determined in a study of memory CD4+ T cells and cytomegalovirus serostatus. The wider study: Donors were healthy Belgian adults, fewer than ten CMV seropositive and some 24 seronegative.

Sequenced by immunoSEQ multiplex PCR; TCRdb stores in-frame clones only, minus some. The table has tens of thousands of clones, roughly 80% seen once. The sort gate was single viable CD3+CD4+CD8-CD45RO+ cells for memory CD4+ T cells. Serum IgG to CMV pp150, pp28, p38 and p52 defined serostatus. CD4+ T cells were isolated by positive magnetic selection. Turning to this clone: Its specificity is unknown.

Study-level points and caveats: Each of 55 to 80 CMV-associated TCRbeta sequences occurred in one to five individuals.

This CDR3 is built from 14 residues. Germline-derived CDR1 and CDR2 are MNHEY and SVGAGI. V gave up 4 bases and J gave up 4 bases; unmatched junction bases: 5. Source material: memory CD4+ T cells from blood. The chain links TRBV6-5 to TRBJ2-7, with 9 bases lining up with TRBD1. The receptor was isolated from an adult in good health and CMV-seronegative. CDR3 in amino acids: CASSSRQGGYEQYF. In DNA, the CDR3 is TGTGCCAGCAGTTCTAGACAGGGGGGATACGAGCAGTACTTC.